This TCR beta chain was identified during a study of blood T cells in healthy people across ages. General observations from the study: It was the long-lived donors that had more naive CD4+ cells and higher diversity than aged donors. Diversity figures derived from one million T cells were judged to underestimate the true value.

V shed 7 bases and J shed 3 bases, with 28 bases lying between them. CDR3 length: 18 amino acids. Per germline, CDR1 MDHEN and CDR2 SYDVKM. Alongside a J-beta primer mix, a sample-barcoded 5' primer served in a second PCR lasting roughly 7 to 12 cycles. TCRdb recomputed calls from the 5' RACE reads with MiXCR, one row per CDR3 protein. This sample has 910,000 or so distinct CDR3 sequences, with about 51% found just once. Samples had at least 7 million PBMCs isolated from them. This clonotype appeared a few times. Its target is not known. This chain joins TRBV28 and TRBJ2-7; D not certain. The sample was blood. The receptor comes from a woman in her sixties in good health. The CDR3 nucleotides read TGTGCCAGCACCCGCCGGGTGGCAGGCATCTTAACCGACTACGAGCAGTACTTC. It yields the protein CASTRRVAGILTDYEQYF.